The 23 T cell receptor beta chains reported below all come from one sample, sequenced in a study of sequential checkpoint blockade in melanoma. Treatment noted: randomized to nivolumab then ipilimumab (arm A) or the reverse (arm B). The table came from immunoSEQ multiplex PCR; TCRdb's copy has only in-frame clones and leaves some out. The sample has 25,000 to 35,000 clones; about 83% are singletons. This specimen consisted of CD8+ T cells sorted from blood (inferred from file names), obtained from a patient given nivolumab and ipilimumab in sequence. The source of these receptors is a human donor with melanoma.

The rearrangement joins TRBV6-5 to TRBJ2-5; TRBD1 is a possible D gene (5 bases). The CDR3 is 13 residues long. V gave up 6 bases and J gave up 5 bases, with 13 bases separating them. The V gene's germline CDR1 is MNHEY and CDR2 SVGAGI. The CDR3 is CASSEGVSETQYF. The CDR3 nucleotides read TGTGCCAGCAGCGAAGGGGTATCGGAGACCCAGTACTTC.

This clone has a handful of counts. The DNA for the CDR3 is TGTGCCAGCAGCCGGACGCGGGACAGGACCTACAATGAGCAGTTCTTC. Its translation is CASSRTRDRTYNEQFF. V usage is TRBV5-5 and J usage is TRBJ2-1, with 8 bases aligning to TRBD1. Per the germline V gene, CDR1 is SGHKS and CDR2 is YYEKEE (reference sequence). Germline trimming cut 4 bases from V and 2 bases from J; bases unmatched to any gene: 8. The CDR3 totals 16 residues.

This clone was counted once. V usage is TRBV28 and J usage is TRBJ1-1; 9 bases are shared with TRBD1. The CDR3 has 17 amino acids. V lost 6 bases to trimming and J lost 0 bases; unmatched junction nucleotides: 11. Germline assignment: CDR1 MDHEN and CDR2 SYDVKM. CDR3 in DNA: TGTGCCAGCAGCTACAGGGGGCTGGGTTCGGTGAACACTGAAGCTTTCTTT. Its protein is CASSYRGLGSVNTEAFF.

The V and J genes are TRBV5-6 and TRBJ2-5; perhaps TRBD1 as D (7 bases). Germline CDR1 reads SGHDT; CDR2 reads YYEEEE. The germline V and J ends were trimmed by 3 bases and 4 bases, with 16 bases remaining between them. This CDR3 spans 15 amino acids. The chain's CDR3 is CASSSIGGGIETQYF. In DNA form, the CDR3 reads TGTGCCAGCAGCTCCATCGGAGGGGGCATAGAGACCCAGTACTTC. Variable domain in full (rest from reference TRBV5-6 and TRBJ2-5): DAGVTQSPTHLIKTRGQQVTLRCSPKSGHDTVSWYQQALGQGPQFIFQYYEEEERQRGNFPDRFSGHQFPNYSSELNVNALLLGDSALYLCASSSIGGGIETQYFGPGTRLLVL.

The CDR3 loop reads CASRETDTQYF. The CDR3 coding sequence is TGTGCCAGCAGGGAGACAGATACGCAGTATTTT. The V and J genes are TRBV2 and TRBJ2-3, with D unresolved. The CDR3 extends over 11 amino acids. Trimming took off 6 bases at V and 3 bases at J, with 4 bases between the two ends. Germline CDR1 reads SNHLY; CDR2 reads FYNNEI.

The chain combines TRBV4-2 with TRBJ2-1; 10 positions agree with TRBD2. The CDR3 is made up of 15 amino acids. Trimming removed 0 bases from V and 7 bases from J; junction bases left unmatched: 3. Germline CDR1 is LGHNA and CDR2 is YNFKEQ. The CDR3 region is CASSQEAGGLNEQFF. As DNA, the CDR3 is TGTGCCAGCAGCCAAGAAGCGGGGGGGCTGAATGAGCAGTTCTTC.

This clone has more than one count but fewer than ten. This sequence joins TRBV15 and TRBJ2-7; D ambiguous. The V end lost 5 bases, the J end lost 1 base, and 9 bases lay between the germline ends. The CDR3 is 13 residues long. The germline gives CDR1 LNHNV, CDR2 YYDKDF (reference sequence). The CDR3 DNA is TGTGCCACCAGCTTGACGGGTTCCTACGAGCAGTACTTC. Amino acid sequence: CATSLTGSYEQYF.

This clone was seen a handful of times. This chain joins TRBV28 and TRBJ1-6, with TRBD1 identical over 7 bases. With V trimmed by 4 bases and J by 5 bases, 2 bases remained unmatched. The length of the CDR3 is 14 residues. Germline loops: CDR1 MDHEN, CDR2 SYDVKM. CDR3 protein: CASSSGQNNSPLHF. The CDR3 nucleotides are TGTGCCAGCAGTTCGGGACAGAATAATTCACCCCTCCACTTT.

The rearrangement links TRBV5-1 to TRBJ2-1; D remains ambiguous. V dropped 0 bases and J dropped 8 bases, with 9 bases sitting between them. This CDR3 contains 13 residues. The germline gives CDR1 SGHRS, CDR2 YFSETQ. CDR3 in amino acids: CASSLVLRHEQFF. DNA of the CDR3: TGCGCCAGCAGCTTGGTCCTACGTCATGAGCAGTTCTTC.

The genes are TRBV6-6 and TRBJ2-2, with TRBD1 matching 7 bases. This CDR3 has 14 amino acids. The germline V gene encodes CDR1 MNHNY and CDR2 SVGAGI (reference sequence). The ends lost 2 bases at V and 6 bases at J; junction bases unmatched: 3. The CDR3 region has the DNA TGTGCCAGCAGTTACAGTCAGGGGGCCGGGGAGCTGTTTTTT. Residues: CASSYSQGAGELFF.

By frequency in the sample, this clone is medium-sized. The genes are TRBV27 and TRBJ2-7, with D possibly being TRBD2 (6 bases). Between the trimmed V and J ends, which lost 0 bases and 5 bases, there was a span of 14 bases. The CDR3 length is 15 residues. Germline V gene sequence: CDR1 MNHEY, CDR2 SMNVEV (reference sequence). CDR3 in amino acids: CASSLSGGSYDEQYF. CDR3 DNA: TGTGCCAGCAGTTTATCGGGGGGAAGTTACGACGAGCAGTACTTC.

V gene TRBV5-6 combines with J gene TRBJ2-7; the D gene is possibly TRBD1 (5 bases). The CDR3 consists of 11 residues. Trimming left V 2 bases short and J 11 bases short, with 11 bases between. Germline lookup yields CDR1 SGHDT and CDR2 YYEEEE. CDR3 sequence (DNA): TGTGCCAGCAGCTTTGCAGGGTGGGAGTACTTC. Protein: CASSFAGWEYF.

The chain recombines TRBV7-3 with TRBJ2-3, with 7 positions matching TRBD2. This CDR3 is built from 15 residues. J lost 7 bases, V lost 1 base, and 8 bases had no gene match. Germline values: CDR1 SGHTA, CDR2 FQGTGA. The CDR3 DNA reads as TGTGCCAGCAGCTTAAGGGCGGGAGCCGTGAATACGCAGTATTTT. Its translation is CASSLRAGAVNTQYF.

This clone occurred once. The V gene is TRBV29-1, the J gene TRBJ2-1; a possible D gene is TRBD2 (5 bases). CDR3 length equals 10 residues. Trimming took off 6 bases at V and 10 bases at J, with 10 bases between the two ends. CDR1 SQVTM and CDR2 ANQGSEA come from the germline V gene. CDR3 nucleotide sequence: TGCAGCGTGGTAGAGGGAGAGCAGTTCTTC. Protein: CSVVEGEQFF.

The CDR3 sequence is CASSLGTAYGYTF. The CDR3 coding sequence is TGTGCCAGCAGCTTAGGGACAGCCTATGGCTACACCTTC. The gene calls are TRBV7-3 and TRBJ1-2; 7 nucleotides line up with TRBD1. V lost 2 bases, J lost 4 bases, and 1 base stayed unmatched. The CDR3 consists of 13 residues. The V gene's germline CDR1 is SGHTA and CDR2 FQGTGA.

The rearrangement links TRBV7-3 to TRBJ2-3, with D possibly matching TRBD2 (6 bases). The germline gives CDR1 SGHTA, CDR2 FQGTGA. The CDR3 totals 15 residues. The V end lost 5 bases, the J end lost 0 bases, and 12 bases lay between the germline ends. CDR3 bases: TGTGCCAGCAGCGAGGTGGGGACTAGCACAGATACGCAGTATTTT. This translates into CASSEVGTSTDTQYF.

V and J are TRBV11-2 and TRBJ1-2, with D hard to call. Germline loops: CDR1 SGHAT, CDR2 FQNNGV. Deletions cut 0 bases from V and 8 bases from J, with 10 bases between. The CDR3 is made up of 13 amino acids. CDR3: CASSLDTSYGYTF. In DNA, the CDR3 is TGTGCCAGCAGCTTAGACACGTCCTACGGCTACACCTTC.

J is TRBJ2-7 and V is TRBV9; 8 bases are shared with TRBD2. CDR3 length: 17 residues. Germline trimming cut 3 bases from V and 2 bases from J; bases unmatched to any gene: 13. Germline V CDR1 and CDR2: SGDLS, YYNGEE. The CDR3 nucleotides read TGTGCCAGCAGCGCCCAGATTAGTAGCGGGAACCCCTACGAGCAGTACTTC. As protein: CASSAQISSGNPYEQYF.

The rearrangement links TRBV29-1 to TRBJ1-2; possible D gene TRBD1, 5 bases. This CDR3 has 14 amino acids. Germline V CDR1 and CDR2: SQVTM, ANQGSEA. With 0 bases removed from V and 0 bases from J, the gap between germline ends came to 8 bases. The CDR3 nucleotides are TGCAGCGTTGAAGAGATGACAGCTAACTATGGCTACACCTTC. Translating gives CSVEEMTANYGYTF.

J is TRBJ2-7 and V is TRBV19, with TRBD1 identical over 10 bases. V shed 5 bases and J 3 bases; nucleotides not matched to a gene: 7. Germline V gene data show CDR1 as LNHDA and CDR2 as SQIVND (reference sequence). The CDR3 spans 15 residues. CDR3 loop: CASSPGTGVGYEQYF. Here the CDR3 DNA reads TGTGCCAGTAGTCCGGGGACAGGGGTAGGCTACGAGCAGTACTTC. Full variable domain (outside the CDR3, taken from reference TRBV19 and TRBJ2-7): DGGITQSPKYLFRKEGQNVTLSCEQNLNHDAMYWYRQDPGQGLRLIYYSQIVNDFQKGDIAEGYSVSREKKESFPLTVTSAQKNPTAFYLCASSPGTGVGYEQYFGPGTRLTVT.

The rearrangement links TRBV4-3 to TRBJ1-4; TRBD1 matches at 7 bases. Germline loops: CDR1 LGHNA, CDR2 YSLEER. V lost 4 bases and J lost 7; bases outside the gene matches: 9. The CDR3 runs 15 residues. For the CDR3, the DNA is TGCGCCAGCAGCCTAGACGGGACAGCGAGTGAAAAACTGTTTTTT. This sequence encodes CASSLDGTASEKLFF.

On this clone itself: One junction end does not reproduce the germline sequence, and a read error may be involved. In the same sample, other DNA sequences code for this CDR3. The CDR3 nucleotides are TGTGCTAGCAGTTCCCCGGGACTAGCGGAGATGGACTACGAGCAGTACTTC. The encoded protein is CASSSPGLAEMDYEQYF. V usage is TRBV28 and J usage is TRBJ2-7, with TRBD2 identical over 11 bases. The CDR3 is made up of 17 amino acids. Germline V CDR1 and CDR2: MDHEN, SYDVKM.

The sample holds a few counts of this clone. The chain uses TRBV6-5 and TRBJ1-2, with 8 positions matching TRBD1. From germline, CDR1 is MNHEY and CDR2 SVGAGI. This CDR3 has 15 amino acids. After removal of 6 bases from V and 8 bases from J, the junction contained 14 bases not matched to a gene. The CDR3 DNA reads TGTGCCAGCAGACTTGGACAGGGCAATCTTGGGGGCTACACCTTC. Translating gives CASRLGQGNLGGYTF.